By sample fraction, the clone carrying this TCR beta chain is medium-sized. As yet, its antigen is unknown. This record belongs to a study of vaccination and CD4 T cells after COVID-19. Study details: The makeup of the convalescents was six males and four females, two of them Hispanic. Either a CEFX pool, an HIV-1 Nef pool, or no peptide was added to control cultures.

Sequencing of the DNA from cultured CD4+ T cells was carried out with the Oncomine TCR Beta short-read assay. TCRdb analysed the PCR reads with MiXCR anew, one entry per CDR3 protein. The table has fewer than 25,000 distinct CDR3 sequences, roughly 54% seen once; the top ten hold less than 7%. Germline loops: CDR1 KGHSH, CDR2 LQKENI. Trimming stripped 4 bases from V and 6 bases from J, with 16 bases between. This CDR3 comprises 16 residues. The treatment was: approximately nine-day PBMC culture with coronavirus spike peptide pools or control peptides (ViraFEST assay). Under the ViraFEST approach, antigen-specific T cells were expanded with peptide pools and TCRs subsequently sequenced. Positivity by PCR occurred from March to December 2020, a period that predated US Alpha, Beta and Delta variants.

The sample taken for sequencing was CD4+ T cells from blood, cultured in vitro. The source is a human donor who had recovered from COVID-19. V usage is TRBV18 and J usage is TRBJ1-6, with D unresolved. This CDR3 is CASSLPLFTLNSPLHF. CDR3 nucleotides: TGTGCCAGCTCACTCCCTCTTTTCACTCTTAATTCACCCCTCCACTTT.